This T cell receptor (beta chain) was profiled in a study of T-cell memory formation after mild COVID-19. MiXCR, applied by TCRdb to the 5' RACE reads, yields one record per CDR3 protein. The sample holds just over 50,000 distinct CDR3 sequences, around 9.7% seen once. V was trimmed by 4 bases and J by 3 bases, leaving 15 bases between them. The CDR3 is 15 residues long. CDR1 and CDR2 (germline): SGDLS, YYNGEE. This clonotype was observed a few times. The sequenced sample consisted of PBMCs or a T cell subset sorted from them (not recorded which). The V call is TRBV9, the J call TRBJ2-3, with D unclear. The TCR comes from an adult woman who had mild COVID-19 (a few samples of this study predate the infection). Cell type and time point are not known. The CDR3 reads CASSPTPGRTDTQYF. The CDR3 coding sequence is TGTGCCAGCAGCCCCACCCCGGGCCGTACAGATACGCAGTATTTT.